This entry lists 31 T cell receptor beta chains sequenced from one sample in a study of Ad26.COV2.S vaccination and SARS-CoV-2 variants. Sequenced by immunoSEQ multiplex PCR; TCRdb stores in-frame clones only, minus some. The sample has approximately 500,000 clones; around 88% are singletons. Documented treatment: roughly 18 received Ad26.COV2.S at low or high dose, single or two shots; about 5 received placebo; per-sample allocation not given. Samples came from day 63 after the first vaccine or placebo injection. Source: peripheral blood, taken in a trial of Ad26.COV2.S vaccine versus placebo. Receptors originate from a person aged 18-60 years who received the Ad26.COV2.S COVID-19 vaccine or a placebo.

Comment on this clone: Other DNA sequences from this sample encode an identical CDR3 as well. The chain recombines TRBV5-1 with TRBJ2-3; D unresolved. The CDR3 has 14 amino acids. In germline, CDR1 is SGHRS, CDR2 YFSETQ. Trimming removed 0 bases from V and 1 base from J, with 6 bases in between. CDR3 sequence: CASSLVQGTDTQYF. Here the CDR3 DNA reads TGCGCCAGCAGCTTGGTGCAGGGCACAGATACGCAGTATTTT.

The CDR3 DNA sequence: TGTGCCAGCAGTTTGGCCGGTGACTACCGAAAAGATACGCAGTATTTT. This encodes CASSLAGDYRKDTQYF. The chain combines TRBV28 with TRBJ2-3; TRBD2 might be the D (5 bases). The CDR3 consists of 16 residues. Germline V gene lookup returns CDR1 MDHEN and CDR2 SYDVKM. V lost 3 bases, J lost 5 bases, and 18 bases lay in between.

CDR3 nucleotide sequence: TGTGCCAGCAGTGACGGCTGGGGAATGAACTATGGCTACACCTTC. Amino acid sequence: CASSDGWGMNYGYTF. This chain links TRBV6-4 with TRBJ1-2, with D unclear. CDR1 is MRHNA, CDR2 SNTAGT, per germline. The CDR3 is made up of 15 amino acids. V was cut by 2 bases and J by 2 bases, with 12 bases left in between.

V and J are TRBV5-1 and TRBJ1-2; a weak D match, TRBD1 (6 bases). Germline assignment: CDR1 SGHRS and CDR2 YFSETQ. V was trimmed by 4 bases and J by 4 bases, leaving 14 bases between them. The CDR3 has 14 residues. CDR3 in DNA: TGCGCCAGCAGCCCCCTACAGGGAACCTATGGCTACACCTTC. It specifies CASSPLQGTYGYTF.

The J gene is TRBJ2-1, the V gene TRBV27; the match to TRBD2 covers 11 bases. The CDR3 sequence is 16 residues long. After removal of 6 bases from V and 4 bases from J, the junction contained 8 bases not matched to a gene. Germline values: CDR1 MNHEY, CDR2 SMNVEV (reference sequence). In DNA form, the CDR3 reads TGTGCCAGCAGCCCGTTAGCGGGAGGGCCGTACAATGAGCAGTTCTTC. Translated, it gives CASSPLAGGPYNEQFF.

This chain links TRBV18 with TRBJ1-6; D is uncertain. CDR1 and CDR2 (germline): KGHSH, LQKENI. V was shortened by 6 bases and J by 9 bases, with 15 bases between the two germline ends. CDR3 size: 14 residues. The CDR3 DNA reads as TGTGCCAGCTCTCGGTTGGATAAGGGTTCACCCCTCCACTTT. It specifies CASSRLDKGSPLHF.

This clone showed up just once. This sequence joins TRBV5-1 and TRBJ1-1, with no clear D. Trimming removed 0 bases at V and 5 bases at J, with 11 bases between. This CDR3 is 14 amino acids long. CDR1 is SGHRS, CDR2 YFSETQ, per germline. The CDR3 loop is CASSLGGPLTEAFF. The DNA for the CDR3 is TGCGCCAGCAGCTTGGGAGGTCCCTTGACTGAAGCTTTCTTT. Supplemented by reference TRBV5-1 and TRBJ1-1, the full variable domain reads KAGVTQTPRYLIKTRGQQVTLSCSPISGHRSVSWYQQTPGQGLQFLFEYFSETQRNKGNFPGRFSGRQFSNSRSEMNVSTLELGDSALYLCASSLGGPLTEAFFGQGTRLTVV.

The CDR3 spells CASSQAVRQYEQYF. Here the CDR3 DNA reads TGTGCCAGCAGCCAAGCCGTGAGACAGTACGAGCAGTACTTC. The gene calls are TRBV3-1 (or the pseudogene TRBV3-2) and TRBJ2-7; TRBD1 might be the D (5 bases). Germline CDR1 and CDR2: LGHDT and YNNKEL (reference sequence). The V end lost 1 base, the J end lost 4 bases, and 11 bases lay between the germline ends. CDR3 size: 14 residues.

The chain is built from TRBV19 and TRBJ1-5; D not resolved. This CDR3 region has 16 residues. V gave up 5 bases and J gave up 2 bases, with 16 bases separating them. Germline lookup yields CDR1 LNHDA and CDR2 SQIVND (reference sequence). The CDR3 DNA is TGTGCCAGTAGTGTCCGTTGGAGGGCAGGCAATCAGCCCCAGCATTTT. Its protein is CASSVRWRAGNQPQHF.

This clone was observed once. Other DNA sequences in the same sample also yield this CDR3. The rearrangement links TRBV11-2 to TRBJ2-7; a possible D gene is TRBD1 (5 bases). Trimming took off 1 base at V and 4 bases at J, with 8 bases between the two ends. Germline V gene data show CDR1 as SGHAT and CDR2 as FQNNGV. This CDR3 contains 13 residues. CDR3 bases: TGTGCCAGCAGCTTAGGACAGACATACGAGCAGTACTTC. Translation: CASSLGQTYEQYF.

The chain combines TRBV15 with TRBJ1-5, with a weak D call TRBD1 (6 bases). Germline-derived CDR1 and CDR2 are LNHNV and YYDKDF (reference sequence). Trimming removed 8 bases at V and 5 bases at J, with 13 bases between. The CDR3 is made up of 13 amino acids. CDR3: CATAREGDQPQHF. In DNA form, the CDR3 reads TGTGCCACCGCCCGGGAGGGGGATCAGCCCCAGCATTTT. Based on the CDR3 plus reference TRBV15 and TRBJ1-5, the full variable domain is DAMVIQNPRYQVTQFGKPVTLSCSQTLNHNVMYWYQQKSSQAPKLLFHYYDKDFNNEADTPDNFQSRRPNTSFCFLDIRSPGLGDTAMYLCATAREGDQPQHFGDGTRLSIL.

The chain couples TRBV5-1 to TRBJ2-1; D tentatively reads TRBD1 or TRBD2 (5 bases each). Trimming shortened V by 2 bases and J by 5 bases, and 32 bases separated the two germline ends. The CDR3 spans 21 residues. The germline V gene encodes CDR1 SGHRS and CDR2 YFSETQ. The CDR3 DNA reads as TGCGCCAGCAGCTTCACCGGCCGGGACGTCCCGAACAGGCCGCGGGACAATGAGCAGTTCTTC. The encoded protein is CASSFTGRDVPNRPRDNEQFF.

The table lists this clone with a count of one. This sequence joins TRBV9 and TRBJ1-4, with 7 bases matching TRBD1. Looked up from germline, CDR1 is SGDLS and CDR2 is YYNGEE. The V gene end was trimmed by 2 bases and the J gene end by 2 bases; junction bases not matched to a gene: 3. CDR3 length: 15 amino acids. CDR3 coding DNA: TGTGCCAGCAGCGTCAAACAGGGGACTAATGAAAAACTGTTTTTT. It codes for CASSVKQGTNEKLFF.

V is TRBV19 and J is TRBJ2-3, with a weak D call TRBD2 (5 bases). V lost 6 bases to trimming and J lost 1 base, with 11 bases between them. CDR3 length: 14 residues. Germline CDR1 is LNHDA and CDR2 is SQIVND (reference sequence). The chain's CDR3 is CASSQGLRTDTQYF. CDR3 coding DNA: TGTGCCAGTAGCCAAGGACTTCGCACAGATACGCAGTATTTT.

This clone has only a few counts. The chain joins TRBV6-2 or TRBV6-3 to TRBJ2-1; the D call may be TRBD1 or TRBD2 (5 bases each). CDR3 size: 13 residues. From germline, CDR1 is MNHEY and CDR2 SVGEGT. Trimming shortened V by 0 bases and J by 7 bases, and 7 bases separated the two germline ends. CDR3 nucleotide sequence: TGTGCCAGCAGTTACTCGTGGGGGAATGAGCAGTTCTTC. Translating it yields CASSYSWGNEQFF.

V gene TRBV7-8 combines with J gene TRBJ2-3; tentative D call: TRBD1 (5 bases). There are 16 residues in the CDR3. The germline V gene has CDR1 SGHVS and CDR2 FQNEAQ. V was clipped by 0 bases and J by 2 bases, with 12 bases between them. The CDR3 region has the DNA TGTGCCAGCAGCTTAGCAGGGGCCCAGTTCACAGATACGCAGTATTTT. Protein: CASSLAGAQFTDTQYF. The complete variable domain, with remaining parts taken from reference TRBV7-8 and TRBJ2-3, reads GAGVSQSPRYKVAKRGQDVALRCDPISGHVSLFWYQQALGQGPEFLTYFQNEAQLDKSGLPSDRFFAERPEGSVSTLKIQRTQQEDSAVYLCASSLAGAQFTDTQYFGPGTRLTVL.

This chain uses TRBV19 with TRBJ1-1; D perhaps matches TRBD1 (5 bases). Looked up from germline, CDR1 is LNHDA and CDR2 is SQIVND (reference sequence). Trimming stripped 9 bases from V and 3 bases from J, with 14 bases between. CDR3 length: 13 amino acids. The CDR3 sequence is CASQGLSYTEAFF. The CDR3 DNA is TGTGCCAGCCAGGGTCTTAGCTACACTGAAGCTTTCTTT.

The sample holds one count of this clone. This rearrangement joins TRBV21-1 to TRBJ2-3. TRBV21-1 has pseudogene status. The CDR3 loop spans 17 amino acids. CDR3 nucleotide sequence: TGTGCCAGCAGCAAAGTGGGTGGGCGACTGTGCACAGATACGCAGTATTTT. Protein product: CASSKVGGRLCTDTQYF.

The CDR3 protein is CASTPGGRPDTQYF. The DNA for the CDR3 is TGTGCCAGCACCCCAGGCGGGAGACCAGATACGCAGTATTTT. This sequence joins TRBV7-8 and TRBJ2-3, with 7 bases lining up with TRBD2. V dropped 7 bases and J dropped 4; count of bases not matched to a gene: 8. The germline V gene encodes CDR1 SGHVS and CDR2 FQNEAQ. This CDR3 contains 14 residues.

The chain uses TRBV5-4 and TRBJ2-5; D perhaps matches TRBD1 (6 bases). CDR1 is SGHNT and CDR2 is YYREEE in the germline V gene (reference sequence). V lost 4 bases to trimming and J lost 3 bases, with 13 bases between them. This CDR3 is 14 amino acids long. The chain's CDR3 is CASSPGTHEETQYF. In DNA form, the CDR3 reads TGTGCCAGCAGCCCCGGGACACACGAAGAGACCCAGTACTTC.

This clone appeared once. The CDR3 reads CASSVGQGWTEAFF. DNA of the CDR3: TGCGCCAGCAGCGTCGGACAGGGGTGGACTGAAGCTTTCTTT. The chain carries TRBV5-1 and TRBJ1-1; 9 bases are shared with TRBD1. CDR1 SGHRS and CDR2 YFSETQ come from the germline V gene. The CDR3 is 14 residues long. The V gene end was trimmed by 4 bases and the J gene end by 5 bases; junction bases not matched to a gene: 6.

The chain joins TRBV28 to TRBJ1-4; D is ambiguous. Germline CDR1 reads MDHEN; CDR2 reads SYDVKM. This CDR3 region has 16 residues. V was shortened by 5 bases and J by 7 bases, with 20 bases between the two germline ends. CDR3 sequence (DNA): TGTGCCAGCAGTCCCCCGGGAGGTCCCTCGGGTGAAAAACTGTTTTTT. Translated: CASSPPGGPSGEKLFF.

In the case of this clone: The same CDR3 can be traced to other DNA sequences in this sample. J is TRBJ1-2 and V is TRBV12-3 or TRBV12-4; TRBD1 agrees at 8 bases. The CDR3 length is 12 residues. Trimming took 5 bases from V and 8 from J; bases not matched to a gene: 4. Here the CDR3 reads CASSRTGRGYTF. The CDR3 nucleotides read TGTGCCAGCAGTAGGACAGGGCGCGGCTACACCTTC.

The chain recombines TRBV5-1 with TRBJ2-5; perhaps TRBD2 as D (7 bases). From germline, CDR1 is SGHRS and CDR2 YFSETQ. The CDR3 loop spans 17 amino acids. V lost 4 bases and J lost 2, with 21 bases in between. CDR3 in amino acids: CASSQGPQGTTQETQYF. The CDR3, as DNA: TGCGCCAGCAGCCAGGGTCCTCAGGGGACTACACAAGAGACCCAGTACTTC.

This chain links TRBV9 with TRBJ1-1; TRBD1 might be the D (5 bases). CDR3 length: 15 residues. Germline CDR1 SGDLS, CDR2 YYNGEE. V was cut by 1 base and J by 0 bases, with 10 bases left in between. This CDR3 is CASSVSPTVNTEAFF. The CDR3 region has the DNA TGTGCCAGCAGCGTATCCCCGACAGTGAACACTGAAGCTTTCTTT. Using reference TRBV9 and TRBJ1-1 for the parts outside the CDR3, the full variable domain is DSGVTQTPKHLITATGQRVTLRCSPRSGDLSVYWYQQSLDQGLQFLIQYYNGEERAKGNILERFSAQQFPDLHSELNLSSLELGDSALYFCASSVSPTVNTEAFFGQGTRLTVV.

The CDR3 DNA follows: TGTGCCAGCAGTCCTAGGACATTTTTTCGCTATGGCTACACCTTC. Protein: CASSPRTFFRYGYTF. The V and J genes are TRBV27 and TRBJ1-2; maybe TRBD1 (5 bases). Germline V gene sequence: CDR1 MNHEY, CDR2 SMNVEV (reference sequence). Trimming cost V 5 bases and J 4 bases, with 17 bases left between them. This CDR3 comprises 15 residues.

The CDR3 here is CASSDYRDSPLHF. DNA for the CDR3: TGTGCCAGCAGCGACTACAGGGATTCACCCCTCCACTTT. J is TRBJ1-6 and V is TRBV2; maybe TRBD1 (6 bases). The CDR3 is made up of 13 amino acids. CDR1 and CDR2 from the germline V gene are SNHLY and FYNNEI. Trimming shortened V by 6 bases and J by 8 bases, and 11 bases separated the two germline ends.

The genes are TRBV7-8 and TRBJ1-1, with D possibly TRBD1 on 5 matching bases. The CDR3 sequence is 13 residues long. Trimming left V 1 base short and J 4 bases short, with 7 bases between. The germline V gene encodes CDR1 SGHVS and CDR2 FQNEAQ. CDR3 DNA sequence: TGTGCCAGCAGCTTAGGTGGGGCCACTGAAGCTTTCTTT. The encoded protein is CASSLGGATEAFF. Variable domain in full (rest from reference TRBV7-8 and TRBJ1-1): GAGVSQSPRYKVAKRGQDVALRCDPISGHVSLFWYQQALGQGPEFLTYFQNEAQLDKSGLPSDRFFAERPEGSVSTLKIQRTQQEDSAVYLCASSLGGATEAFFGQGTRLTVV.

V is TRBV7-2 and J is TRBJ2-5; possibly TRBD1 for D (6 bases). From germline, CDR1 is SGHTA and CDR2 FQGNSA. This CDR3 comprises 15 residues. Trimming stripped 6 bases from V and 1 base from J, with 15 bases between. CDR3 bases: TGTGCCAGCAGTAGACGGGACATACTCCAAGAGACCCAGTACTTC. As protein: CASSRRDILQETQYF.

This clone was seen repeatedly, ten times or more. This rearrangement joins TRBV21-1 to TRBJ1-5; TRBD1, the table's D call, was not compared with the DNA. TRBV21-1 counts as a pseudogene. The CDR3 runs to 17 residues. As DNA, the CDR3 is TGTGCCAGCAGCAGCAGAGCAGGGGGCTTGTTCAATCAGCCCCAGCATTTT. It is translated as CASSSRAGGLFNQPQHF.

The rearrangement uses TRBV28 and TRBJ2-7; D not certain. Germline loops: CDR1 MDHEN, CDR2 SYDVKM. Deletions cut 5 bases from V and 6 bases from J, with 8 bases between. The length of the CDR3 is 11 residues. CDR3: CASSARPEQYF. The CDR3 bases are TGTGCCAGCAGTGCCCGTCCCGAGCAGTACTTC.